This TCR beta chain stems from a study of T cells in tumors after PD-1 blockade. Study-level background: During anti-PD-1 treatment, some patients continued daily vismodegib 150 mg. Blood samples averaged roughly 110,000 templates (range about 22,000-260,000) and more than 35,000 unique clonotypes.

Sequencing used immunoSEQ multiplex PCR; TCRdb keeps in-frame clones, though not all of them. Found here are tens of thousands of clones, about three quarters of them singletons; the top ten hold approximately 26%. The study, taken as a whole, reports: Peripheral recruitment is suggested, as some novel exhausted tumor clones were in pre-treatment blood.

The CDR3 length is 13 residues. Trimming took off 10 bases at V and 4 bases at J, with 16 bases between the two ends. Germline V gives CDR1 MDHEN, CDR2 SYDVKM. Input was roughly 616 ng to 6,004 ng of genomic DNA from tumor or blood. This clone appeared a few times. Its specificity is unknown. The receptor was derived from a human donor with basal cell carcinoma. This sequence joins TRBV28 and TRBJ2-5; D may be TRBD1 (6 bases). The sequencing here drew on PBMCs, taken before anti-PD-1 treatment. Written as DNA, the CDR3 is TGTGCCACCGAGAATGGGGGCGCAGAGACCCAGTACTTC. It codes for CATENGGAETQYF.